This T cell receptor beta chain was identified in a study of T cells in women clearing cervical HPV infection. Study overall: Controls gave blood once infection was undetectable; cases at lesion identification. For cases, blood was sampled a median around 140 days after lesion detection, interquartile range roughly 90 to 230 days.

The CDR3 loop spans 15 amino acids. Germline V gene sequence: CDR1 SGHTA, CDR2 FQGNSA. Average input was around 1,100 ng genomic DNA for immunoSEQ TCR beta CDR3 amplification. TCRdb keeps only in-frame clones here, not all; method: immunoSEQ multiplex PCR. This table holds 39,000 or so clones. Concerning this clone: The read ends 3 residues before the CDR3 terminus; that terminus is restored from the germline J gene.

This TCR was recovered from a woman aged 18 to 75 with a cervical HPV16 infection that either progressed to CIN3+ or cleared (not recorded which). This chain uses TRBV7-2 with TRBJ1-4, with 7 bases matching TRBD1. Sample: blood buffy coat. Partial CDR3 DNA: TGTGCCAGCAGCATATACAGGGGCCCCTCTGGGAAA. This encodes CASSIYRGPSGK. Given in full, the CDR3 is CASSIYRGPSGKLFF.